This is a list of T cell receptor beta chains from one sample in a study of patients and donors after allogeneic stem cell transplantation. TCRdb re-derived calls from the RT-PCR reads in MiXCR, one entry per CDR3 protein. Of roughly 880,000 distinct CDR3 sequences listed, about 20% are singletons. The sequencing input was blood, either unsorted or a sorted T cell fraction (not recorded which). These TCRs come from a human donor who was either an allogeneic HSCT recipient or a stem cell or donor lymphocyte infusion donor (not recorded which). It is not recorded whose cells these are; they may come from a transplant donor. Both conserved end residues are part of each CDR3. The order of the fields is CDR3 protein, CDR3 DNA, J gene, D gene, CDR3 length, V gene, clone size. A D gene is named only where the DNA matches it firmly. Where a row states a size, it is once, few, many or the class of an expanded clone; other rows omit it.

cdr3_aa: CATSDVVGETQYF
cdr3_nt: TGTGCCACCAGTGATGTTGTGGGGGAGACCCAGTACTTC
j_call: TRBJ2-5
d_call: NA
cdr3_length: 13
v_call: TRBV24-1
clone_size: NA

cdr3_aa: CASSFSRVAYEQYF
cdr3_nt: TGTGCCAGCAGTTTCTCCAGGGTGGCCTACGAGCAGTACTTC
j_call: TRBJ2-7
d_call: NA
cdr3_length: 14
v_call: TRBV12-3/TRBV12-4
clone_size: few

cdr3_aa: CATSDFEAGNTGELFF
cdr3_nt: TGTGCCACCAGTGATTTCGAGGCGGGGAACACCGGGGAGCTGTTTTTT
j_call: TRBJ2-2
d_call: NA
cdr3_length: 16
v_call: TRBV24-1
clone_size: many

cdr3_aa: CASSLLQRSYEQYF
cdr3_nt: TGTGCCAGCAGTTTATTGCAGAGATCCTACGAGCAGTACTTC
j_call: TRBJ2-7
d_call: NA
cdr3_length: 14
v_call: TRBV12-3/TRBV12-4
clone_size: few

cdr3_aa: CASSLWRPPTFLTDTQYF
cdr3_nt: TGTGCCAGCAGCTTATGGAGGCCCCCGACTTTTCTCACAGATACGCAGTATTTT
j_call: TRBJ2-3
d_call: NA
cdr3_length: 18
v_call: TRBV7-8
clone_size: NA

cdr3_aa: CASSSGLNTEAFF
cdr3_nt: TGTGCCAGCAGCTCCGGTTTGAACACTGAAGCTTTCTTT
j_call: TRBJ1-1
d_call: NA
cdr3_length: 13
v_call: TRBV5-1
clone_size: many

cdr3_aa: CASSFGDSPYNEQFF
cdr3_nt: TGTGCCAGCAGTTTTGGGGACAGCCCCTACAATGAGCAGTTCTTC
j_call: TRBJ2-1
d_call: TRBD1
cdr3_length: 15
v_call: TRBV12-3/TRBV12-4
clone_size: NA

cdr3_aa: CASSEWGGEKLFF
cdr3_nt: TGTGCCAGCAGCGAATGGGGTGGGGAAAAACTGTTTTTT
j_call: TRBJ1-4
d_call: NA
cdr3_length: 13
v_call: TRBV4-2
clone_size: few

cdr3_aa: CASSQTFLLNTEAFF
cdr3_nt: TGCGCCAGCAGCCAAACTTTTCTACTGAACACTGAAGCTTTCTTT
j_call: TRBJ1-1
d_call: NA
cdr3_length: 15
v_call: TRBV4-1
clone_size: NA

cdr3_aa: CASSFPRAGLQETQYF
cdr3_nt: TGCGCCAGCAGCTTCCCGAGGGCGGGGCTCCAAGAGACCCAGTACTTC
j_call: TRBJ2-5
d_call: NA
cdr3_length: 16
v_call: TRBV5-1
clone_size: few

cdr3_aa: CASSQDSGGAAQNIQYF
cdr3_nt: TGCGCCAGCAGCCAAGATAGCGGGGGGGCGGCCCAAAACATTCAGTACTTC
j_call: TRBJ2-4
d_call: TRBD2
cdr3_length: 17
v_call: TRBV4-3
clone_size: NA

cdr3_aa: CASSESVLAGDTGELFF
cdr3_nt: TGTGCCAGCAGTGAATCTGTACTAGCGGGAGACACCGGGGAGCTGTTTTTT
j_call: TRBJ2-2
d_call: TRBD2
cdr3_length: 17
v_call: TRBV25-1
clone_size: few

cdr3_aa: CSARLAGTDTQCF
cdr3_nt: TGCAGTGCGAGACTAGCGGGGACGGACACGCAGTGTTTT
j_call: TRBJ2-3
d_call: TRBD2
cdr3_length: 13
v_call: TRBV20-1
clone_size: once

cdr3_aa: CASSILAVRTDTQYF
cdr3_nt: TGCGCCAGCAGCATACTAGCGGTTCGCACAGATACGCAGTATTTT
j_call: TRBJ2-3
d_call: TRBD2
cdr3_length: 15
v_call: TRBV5-1
clone_size: NA

cdr3_aa: CAWTWNTGELFF
cdr3_nt: TGTGCCTGGACCTGGAACACCGGGGAGCTGTTTTTT
j_call: TRBJ2-2
d_call: NA
cdr3_length: 12
v_call: TRBV30
clone_size: few

cdr3_aa: CASSLVGSNYGYTF
cdr3_nt: TGTGCCAGCAGCTTAGTAGGCAGTAACTATGGCTACACCTTC
j_call: TRBJ1-2
d_call: NA
cdr3_length: 14
v_call: TRBV5-8
clone_size: few

cdr3_aa: CAWSAEDRYNEQFF
cdr3_nt: TGTGCCTGGAGTGCTGAAGACAGGTACAATGAGCAGTTCTTC
j_call: TRBJ2-1
d_call: NA
cdr3_length: 14
v_call: TRBV30
clone_size: few

cdr3_aa: CASSEAGVGIQYF
cdr3_nt: TGCGCCAGCAGTGAGGCGGGGGTCGGCATTCAGTACTTC
j_call: TRBJ2-4
d_call: TRBD2
cdr3_length: 13
v_call: TRBV10-2
clone_size: few

cdr3_aa: CASSLNSLSYEQYF
cdr3_nt: TGTGCCAGCAGCTTAAACAGCCTCTCCTACGAGCAGTACTTC
j_call: TRBJ2-7
d_call: NA
cdr3_length: 14
v_call: TRBV7-2
clone_size: NA

cdr3_aa: CASSFSRRVSTDTQYF
cdr3_nt: TGTGCCAGCAGTTTTTCCAGGCGGGTTAGCACAGATACGCAGTATTTT
j_call: TRBJ2-3
d_call: NA
cdr3_length: 16
v_call: TRBV12-3/TRBV12-4
clone_size: few

cdr3_aa: CASSLDGPNTEAFF
cdr3_nt: TGTGCCAGCAGCTTAGACGGTCCTAACACTGAAGCTTTCTTT
j_call: TRBJ1-1
d_call: NA
cdr3_length: 14
v_call: TRBV11-3
clone_size: few

cdr3_aa: CSARDLASAGIETQYF
cdr3_nt: TGCAGTGCTAGAGACCTCGCTTCAGCGGGAATAGAGACCCAGTACTTC
j_call: TRBJ2-5
d_call: TRBD2
cdr3_length: 16
v_call: TRBV20-1
clone_size: NA

cdr3_aa: CASSLRGARNQPQHF
cdr3_nt: TGTGCCAGCAGTTTAAGGGGGGCGCGAAATCAGCCCCAGCATTTT
j_call: TRBJ1-5
d_call: NA
cdr3_length: 15
v_call: TRBV12-3/TRBV12-4
clone_size: many

cdr3_aa: CASSLEPGTYEQYF
cdr3_nt: TGCGCCAGCAGCTTGGAACCGGGTACCTACGAGCAGTACTTC
j_call: TRBJ2-7
d_call: NA
cdr3_length: 14
v_call: TRBV5-1
clone_size: NA

cdr3_aa: CASSLASAGPGGSYNSPLHF
cdr3_nt: TGTGCCAGCAGCTTAGCGTCGGCGGGGCCGGGAGGCTCCTATAATTCACCCCTCCACTTT
j_call: TRBJ1-6
d_call: NA
cdr3_length: 20
v_call: TRBV7-6
clone_size: NA

cdr3_aa: CASSPRVGADYGYTF
cdr3_nt: TGTGCCAGCAGTCCCCGCGTGGGGGCGGATTATGGCTACACCTTC
j_call: TRBJ1-2
d_call: NA
cdr3_length: 15
v_call: TRBV6-1
clone_size: few

cdr3_aa: CASSQDLDRGIDTQYF
cdr3_nt: TGTGCCAGCAGCCAAGATCTTGACAGGGGCATAGATACGCAGTATTTT
j_call: TRBJ2-3
d_call: TRBD1
cdr3_length: 16
v_call: TRBV3-1
clone_size: NA

cdr3_aa: CASFTGLAVSDTQYF
cdr3_nt: TGTGCCAGCTTTACGGGACTAGCGGTCTCAGATACGCAGTATTTT
j_call: TRBJ2-3
d_call: TRBD2
cdr3_length: 15
v_call: TRBV2
clone_size: once

cdr3_aa: CASSQEAMAAGAWSGELFF
cdr3_nt: TGTGCCAGCAGCCAAGAGGCTATGGCGGCGGGGGCATGGTCCGGGGAGCTGTTTTTT
j_call: TRBJ2-2
d_call: NA
cdr3_length: 19
v_call: TRBV4-1
clone_size: NA

cdr3_aa: CSVRDRENYGYTF
cdr3_nt: TGCAGCGTCCGGGACAGGGAAAACTATGGCTACACCTTC
j_call: TRBJ1-2
d_call: TRBD1
cdr3_length: 13
v_call: TRBV29-1
clone_size: few

cdr3_aa: CASSQKRQGAGELFF
cdr3_nt: TGCGCCAGCAGCCAAAAAAGACAGGGCGCCGGGGAGCTGTTTTTT
j_call: TRBJ2-2
d_call: TRBD1
cdr3_length: 15
v_call: TRBV4-3
clone_size: many

cdr3_aa: CASSYTSLGLLKNIQYF
cdr3_nt: TGTGCCAGCAGTTACACCTCGCTAGGTCTCCTCAAAAACATTCAGTACTTC
j_call: TRBJ2-4
d_call: NA
cdr3_length: 17
v_call: TRBV6-2/TRBV6-3
clone_size: NA

cdr3_aa: CSGLSGRADTQYF
cdr3_nt: TGCAGTGGTCTTAGCGGGAGAGCAGATACGCAGTATTTT
j_call: TRBJ2-3
d_call: TRBD2
cdr3_length: 13
v_call: TRBV20-1
clone_size: NA

cdr3_aa: CASSEPGHGTYEQYF
cdr3_nt: TGTGCCAGCAGTGAACCGGGACACGGCACGTACGAGCAGTACTTC
j_call: TRBJ2-7
d_call: NA
cdr3_length: 15
v_call: TRBV25-1
clone_size: few

cdr3_aa: CASSNRVSVAETQYF
cdr3_nt: TGCGCCAGCAGCAACAGGGTCTCGGTAGCGGAGACCCAGTACTTC
j_call: TRBJ2-5
d_call: NA
cdr3_length: 15
v_call: TRBV5-1
clone_size: many

cdr3_aa: CASQGPAALSLHF
cdr3_nt: TGTGCCAGCCAGGGACCGGCCGCATTGTCCCTCCACTTT
j_call: TRBJ1-6
d_call: NA
cdr3_length: 13
v_call: TRBV25-1
clone_size: few

cdr3_aa: CASSDPTGGFRF
cdr3_nt: TGTGCCAGCAGTGACCCCACAGGAGGGTTTCGGTTC
j_call: TRBJ2-7
d_call: NA
cdr3_length: 12
v_call: TRBV2
clone_size: NA

cdr3_aa: CASGASGGLNQPQHF
cdr3_nt: TGTGCCAGTGGGGCCTCGGGGGGGCTAAATCAGCCCCAGCATTTT
j_call: TRBJ1-5
d_call: NA
cdr3_length: 15
v_call: TRBV6-1
clone_size: few

cdr3_aa: CASSYFGDEKLFF
cdr3_nt: TGTGCCAGCAGTTACTTTGGGGATGAAAAACTGTTTTTT
j_call: TRBJ1-4
d_call: NA
cdr3_length: 13
v_call: TRBV6-5
clone_size: few

cdr3_aa: CASSIKPQKQFF
cdr3_nt: TGTGCCAGTAGTATTAAGCCCCAGAAGCAGTTCTTC
j_call: TRBJ2-1
d_call: NA
cdr3_length: 12
v_call: TRBV19
clone_size: few

cdr3_aa: CASSPSRRTSGANYEQYF
cdr3_nt: TGTGCCAGCAGCCCATCACGGCGGACATCTGGGGCAAACTACGAGCAGTACTTC
j_call: TRBJ2-7
d_call: NA
cdr3_length: 18
v_call: TRBV11-1
clone_size: NA

cdr3_aa: CASSLTTDQETQYF
cdr3_nt: TGTGCCAGCAGCTTAACAACAGACCAAGAGACCCAGTACTTC
j_call: TRBJ2-5
d_call: NA
cdr3_length: 14
v_call: TRBV7-3
clone_size: NA

cdr3_aa: CASSLGAGRAYEQYF
cdr3_nt: TGCGCCAGCAGCTTGGGGGCGGGAAGAGCCTACGAGCAGTACTTC
j_call: TRBJ2-7
d_call: NA
cdr3_length: 15
v_call: TRBV5-1
clone_size: many

cdr3_aa: CASSNPRGESAKVQFF
cdr3_nt: TGTGCCAGCAGTAACCCCCGAGGGGAGTCAGCAAAGGTGCAGTTCTTC
j_call: TRBJ2-1
d_call: NA
cdr3_length: 16
v_call: TRBV12-3/TRBV12-4
clone_size: few

cdr3_aa: CASRSSGGLDTQYF
cdr3_nt: TGTGCCAGCAGGTCTAGCGGGGGATTGGATACGCAGTATTTT
j_call: TRBJ2-3
d_call: TRBD2
cdr3_length: 14
v_call: TRBV6-1
clone_size: few